This TCR beta chain comes out of a study of blood T cell repertoires in COVID-19. Clones were read by immunoSEQ multiplex PCR, and TCRdb kept only the in-frame ones, dropping some. The sample has around 18,000 clones, approximately 80% seen once. Trimming left V 2 bases short and J 6 bases short, with 8 bases between. Germline V CDR1 and CDR2: SGHRS, YFSETQ. CDR3 length equals 13 residues. Sequenced: peripheral blood. The TCR sequence derives from a man older than 75 with acute or convalescent COVID-19. The rearrangement links TRBV5-1 to TRBJ2-2, with D perhaps matching TRBD2 (6 bases). The DNA for the CDR3 is TGCGCCAGCAGCTTTAGGGAGGCCGGGGAGCTGTTTTTT. Translation: CASSFREAGELFF.